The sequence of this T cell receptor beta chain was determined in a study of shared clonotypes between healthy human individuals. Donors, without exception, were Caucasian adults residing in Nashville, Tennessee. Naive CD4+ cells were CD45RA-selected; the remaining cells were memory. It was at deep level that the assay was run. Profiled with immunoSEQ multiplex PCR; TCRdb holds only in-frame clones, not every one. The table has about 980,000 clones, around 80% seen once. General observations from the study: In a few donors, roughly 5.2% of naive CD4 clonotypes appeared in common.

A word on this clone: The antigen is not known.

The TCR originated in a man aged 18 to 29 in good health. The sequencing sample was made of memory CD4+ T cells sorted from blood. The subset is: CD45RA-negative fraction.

CDR3 in amino acids: CASKQGASSNQPQHF. The CDR3 bases are TGTGCCAGCAAACAGGGGGCGTCCAGCAATCAGCCCCAGCATTTT. The V and J genes are TRBV2 and TRBJ1-5, with 9 bases matching TRBD1. Unmatched junction bases numbered 5, after V lost 7 bases and J lost 1 base. This CDR3 comprises 15 residues. The germline gives CDR1 SNHLY, CDR2 FYNNEI.